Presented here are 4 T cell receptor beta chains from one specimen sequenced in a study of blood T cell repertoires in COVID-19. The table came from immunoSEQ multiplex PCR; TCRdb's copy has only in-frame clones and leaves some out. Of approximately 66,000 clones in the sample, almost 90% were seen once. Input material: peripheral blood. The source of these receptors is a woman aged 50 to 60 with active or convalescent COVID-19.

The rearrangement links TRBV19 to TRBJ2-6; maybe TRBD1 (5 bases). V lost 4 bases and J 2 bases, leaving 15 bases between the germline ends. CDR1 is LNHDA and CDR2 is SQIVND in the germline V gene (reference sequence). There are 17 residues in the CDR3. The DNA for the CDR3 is TGTGCCAGTAGTACAAGACCGACAGACCCTGGGGCCAACGTCCTGACTTTC. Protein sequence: CASSTRPTDPGANVLTF.

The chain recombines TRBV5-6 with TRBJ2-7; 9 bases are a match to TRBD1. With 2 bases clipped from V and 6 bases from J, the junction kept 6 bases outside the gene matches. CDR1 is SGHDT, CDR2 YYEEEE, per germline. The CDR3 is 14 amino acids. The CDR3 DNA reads TGTGCCAGCAGCTTTTCGGGACAGGGTTCCGAGCAGTACTTC. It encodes CASSFSGQGSEQYF.

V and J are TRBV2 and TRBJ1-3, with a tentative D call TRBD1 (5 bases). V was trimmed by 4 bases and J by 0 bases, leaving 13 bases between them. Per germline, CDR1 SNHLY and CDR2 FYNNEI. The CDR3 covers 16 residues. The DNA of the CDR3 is TGTGCCAGCAGTGTGACAGAACTTTACTCTGGAAACACCATATATTTT. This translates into CASSVTELYSGNTIYF.

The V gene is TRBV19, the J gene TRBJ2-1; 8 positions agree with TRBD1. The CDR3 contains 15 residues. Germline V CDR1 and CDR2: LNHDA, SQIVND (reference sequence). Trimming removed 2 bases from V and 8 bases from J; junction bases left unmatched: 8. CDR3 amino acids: CASSIIRTGIHEQFF. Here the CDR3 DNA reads TGTGCCAGTAGTATAATCAGGACAGGGATTCATGAGCAGTTCTTC.